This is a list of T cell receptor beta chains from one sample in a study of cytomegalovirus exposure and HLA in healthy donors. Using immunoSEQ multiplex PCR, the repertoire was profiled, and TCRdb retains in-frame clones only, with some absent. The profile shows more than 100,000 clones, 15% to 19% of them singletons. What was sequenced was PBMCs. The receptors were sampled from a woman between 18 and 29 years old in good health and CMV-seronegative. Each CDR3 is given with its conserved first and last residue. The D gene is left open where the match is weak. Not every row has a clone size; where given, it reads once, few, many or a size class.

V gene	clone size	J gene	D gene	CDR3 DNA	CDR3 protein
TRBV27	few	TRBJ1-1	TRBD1	TGTGCCAGCAGTTACGGGACAGGCACTGAAGCTTTCTTT	CASSYGTGTEAFF
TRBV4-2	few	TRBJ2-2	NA	TGTGCCAGCAGCCACGAATATAGGCCCGCGGGCACCGGGGAGCTGTTTTTT	CASSHEYRPAGTGELFF
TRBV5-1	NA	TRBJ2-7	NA	TGCGCCAGCAGCTTACCAAACGGGACAAGGAGCTCCTACGAGCAGTACTTC	CASSLPNGTRSSYEQYF
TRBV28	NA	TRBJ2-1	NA	TGTGCCAGCAGTTTGTTCCTAGGTGTTGAGCAGTTCTTC	CASSLFLGVEQFF
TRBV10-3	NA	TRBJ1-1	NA	TGTGCCATCAGTGACCGCGTTCCCCCTGAAGCTTTCTTT	CAISDRVPPEAFF
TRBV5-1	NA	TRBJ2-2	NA	TGCGCCAGCAAGAATCGGTTAGGGAGCACCGGGGAGCTGTTTTTT	CASKNRLGSTGELFF
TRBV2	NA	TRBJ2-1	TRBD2	TGTGCCAGCAGCGATAGCGGGCCCACGTACAATGAGCAGTTCTTC	CASSDSGPTYNEQFF
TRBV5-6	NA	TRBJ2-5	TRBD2	TGTGCCAGCAGCTTTGGCGCTCGCGGGGGGGGGCAAGAGACCCAGTACTTC	CASSFGARGGGQETQYF
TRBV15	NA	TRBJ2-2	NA	TGTGCCACCAGCAGAGATTGGAGGAGCACCGGGGAGCTGTTTTTT	CATSRDWRSTGELFF
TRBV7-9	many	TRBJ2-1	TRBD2	TGTGCCAGCAGCCCACCCGGACTAGCGGGAGGCCCCTACAATGAGCAGTTCTTC	CASSPPGLAGGPYNEQFF
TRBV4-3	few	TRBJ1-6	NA	TGCGCCAGCAGCCAAGATACAGGCTATAATTCACCCCTCCACTTT	CASSQDTGYNSPLHF
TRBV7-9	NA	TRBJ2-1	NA	TGTGCCAGTCTAGTAGGCGGCAACAATGAGCAGTTCTTC	CASLVGGNNEQFF